This T cell receptor beta chain was captured by sequencing in a study of cytomegalovirus exposure and HLA in healthy donors. The wider study: Of the donors genotyped, several hundred in all, 75% to 85% fell in the Caucasian-associated ancestry cluster. Notes on the study in general: When a later analysis was performed, an Asian-associated ancestry cluster reportedly had fewer N-insertions than the roughly 700-donor mean.

As regards this clone: Its antigen is not identified.

Donors sampled were nominally healthy, though unrecorded immune exposures were likely. The CDR3 is 15 residues long. The V end was cut by 5 bases, the J end by 6 bases, with 17 bases between. Looked up from germline, CDR1 is MNHEY and CDR2 is SMNVEV (reference sequence). The PCR employed 60 Vbeta primers together with 13 Jbeta primers. Clones were sequenced by immunoSEQ multiplex PCR, and TCRdb holds only the in-frame ones, with some missing. The sample carries 160,000 or so clones, less than 90% recorded once. This clonotype was sampled from a man aged 18-30 years in good health and CMV-seronegative. The V gene is TRBV27, the J gene TRBJ2-1; D possibly corresponds to TRBD2 (6 bases). The sequencing sample was made of PBMCs. CDR3 residues: CASSTPSVRGNEQFF. For the CDR3, the DNA is TGTGCCAGCAGTACCCCTAGCGTCCGGGGCAATGAGCAGTTCTTC.